This T cell receptor beta chain was recorded in a study of vaccination and CD4 T cells after COVID-19. Study-wide results and caveats: Spike mono-reactivity was shown by 304 of 307 vaccine-specific clones in convalescent patients.

Treatment meaning: roughly 10-day PBMC culture with coronavirus spike peptide pools or control peptides (ViraFEST assay). Expanded clonotypes were found by TCR sequencing after peptide-pool stimulation (ViraFEST). Cultured CD4+ T cell DNA underwent sequencing with the Oncomine TCR Beta short-read assay. TCRdb processed the PCR reads anew with MiXCR; each CDR3 protein has one entry. Here the sample spans more than 15,000 distinct CDR3 sequences, about 40% being singletons. On this clonotype itself: Its antigen is still unknown.

The CDR3 is 14 residues long. The ends were cut back, 11 bases at V and 6 bases at J, with 20 bases in the middle. The germline V gene encodes CDR1 SGHTA and CDR2 FQGTGA. The clonotype comes from a human donor who had recovered from COVID-19. Sequenced here: CD4+ T cells from blood, cultured in vitro, sampled before SARS-CoV-2 vaccination. This chain uses TRBV7-3 with TRBJ1-5, with a tentative D call TRBD1 (6 bases). DNA for the CDR3: TGTGCCGCAGACTACCAGGGGCCCGGTCAGCCCCAGCATTTT. Its protein is CAADYQGPGQPQHF.